This entry lists 14 T cell receptor beta chains sequenced from one sample in a study of blood T cell repertoires in COVID-19. Clones were read by immunoSEQ multiplex PCR, and TCRdb kept only the in-frame ones, dropping some. The table shows 300,000 to 350,000 clones, with approximately 86% occurring only once. Material for sequencing was peripheral blood. Source of these receptors: a man aged 18-30 years with active or convalescent COVID-19.

In its sample, this clone was seen once. The V and J genes are TRBV7-8 and TRBJ2-1, with D uncertain. Germline V gives CDR1 SGHVS, CDR2 FQNEAQ. The length of the CDR3 is 12 residues. The V gene lost 5 bases and the J gene lost 4 bases, with 6 bases spanning the gap. The CDR3 coding sequence is TGTGCCAGCAGCCGTCATTACAATGAGCAGTTCTTC. It encodes CASSRHYNEQFF.

This clone was seen only once. The V gene is TRBV3-1 (or the pseudogene TRBV3-2), the J gene TRBJ2-1, with 8 bases aligning to TRBD2. Germline CDR1 is LGHDT and CDR2 is YNNKEL (reference sequence). Germline trimming cut 0 bases from V and 2 bases from J; bases unmatched to any gene: 3. This CDR3 region has 16 residues. The CDR3 reads CASSQDLAGTYNEQFF. The CDR3 nucleotides are TGTGCCAGCAGCCAAGACTTAGCGGGAACCTACAATGAGCAGTTCTTC.

This clone was found once. The gene calls are TRBV19 and TRBJ2-2; no firm D call. The germline V and J ends were trimmed by 6 bases and 6 bases, with 11 bases remaining between them. This CDR3 contains 13 residues. The germline gives CDR1 LNHDA, CDR2 SQIVND (reference sequence). CDR3 sequence (DNA): TGTGCCAGTAGCCTCAAGCCCGCCGGGGAGCTGTTTTTT. As protein: CASSLKPAGELFF.

The V gene is TRBV12-5, the J gene TRBJ2-3, with D perhaps matching TRBD2 (5 bases). Germline V gives CDR1 LGHNT, CDR2 FRNRAP. This CDR3 region has 14 residues. The V end lost 5 bases, the J end lost 6 bases, and 15 bases lay between the germline ends. In DNA, the CDR3 is TGTGCTAGTGGTCTCAGGCAAACGGGGGATACGCAGTATTTT. It encodes CASGLRQTGDTQYF.

The rearrangement uses TRBV27 and TRBJ1-1, with 7 positions matching TRBD1. The junction had 8 bases not matched to a gene; V was cut back by 7 bases and J by 3 bases. The germline V gene encodes CDR1 MNHEY and CDR2 SMNVEV (reference sequence). CDR3 length: 14 residues. The CDR3: CASTPYRGDTEAFF. CDR3 DNA sequence: TGTGCCAGCACCCCCTACAGGGGTGACACTGAAGCTTTCTTT.

The chain recombines TRBV28 with TRBJ1-1, with D tentatively TRBD1 (5 bases). Germline V CDR1 and CDR2: MDHEN, SYDVKM. This CDR3 comprises 14 residues. V was pared by 4 bases and J by 7 bases, with 16 bases between. The CDR3 is CASSSRQLYFEAFF. CDR3 nucleotides: TGTGCCAGCAGTTCACGACAGCTTTACTTTGAAGCTTTCTTT.

The chain uses TRBV28 and TRBJ2-4; 8 positions agree with TRBD1. CDR1 MDHEN and CDR2 SYDVKM come from the germline V gene. The CDR3 is 13 amino acids. V shed 4 bases and J 8 bases; nucleotides not matched to a gene: 4. The CDR3 loop reads CASSSYRGDIQYF. The CDR3 bases are TGTGCCAGCAGTTCCTACAGGGGGGACATTCAGTACTTC.

This chain connects TRBV27 to TRBJ1-6, with D possibly TRBD1 on 6 matching bases. The germline V gene has CDR1 MNHEY and CDR2 SMNVEV (reference sequence). The CDR3 runs 13 residues. V dropped 6 bases and J dropped 5 bases, with 8 bases sitting between them. CDR3 sequence (DNA): TGTGCCAGCAGAGGGACAAATAATTCACCCCTCCACTTT. Translation: CASRGTNNSPLHF.

This chain connects TRBV7-9 to TRBJ1-1; 8 nucleotides agree with TRBD1. Germline lookup yields CDR1 SEHNR and CDR2 FQNEAQ (reference sequence). CDR3 length: 15 residues. With 2 bases clipped from V and 1 base from J, the junction kept 3 bases outside the gene matches. The CDR3 sequence is CASSLRQGWNTEAFF. The DNA of the CDR3 is TGTGCCAGCAGCTTAAGACAGGGGTGGAACACTGAAGCTTTCTTT. Combining the CDR3 with reference TRBV7-9 and TRBJ1-1 gives the whole variable domain DTGVSQNPRHKITKRGQNVTFRCDPISEHNRLYWYRQTLGQGPEFLTYFQNEAQLEKSRLLSDRFSAERPKGSFSTLEIQRTEQGDSAMYLCASSLRQGWNTEAFFGQGTRLTVV.

V gene TRBV9 combines with J gene TRBJ2-5, with D tentatively TRBD2 (6 bases). Trimming shortened V by 0 bases and J by 4 bases, and 10 bases separated the two germline ends. CDR1 SGDLS and CDR2 YYNGEE come from the germline V gene. CDR3 length equals 14 residues. The CDR3 loop reads CASSVGQGGETQYF. As DNA, the CDR3 is TGTGCCAGCAGCGTAGGCCAGGGAGGAGAGACCCAGTACTTC.

The genes are TRBV19 and TRBJ2-4; 7 bases agree with TRBD1. J lost 6 bases, V lost 7 bases, and 9 bases had no gene match. The CDR3 has 14 amino acids. Germline loops: CDR1 LNHDA, CDR2 SQIVND (reference sequence). CDR3 DNA sequence: TGTGCCAGTACAACAGGGGCTGAGGGAAACATTCAGTACTTC. Amino acids: CASTTGAEGNIQYF.

The rearrangement links TRBV5-5 to TRBJ1-1, with D possibly TRBD1 on 6 matching bases. Trimming shortened V by 3 bases and J by 3 bases, and 15 bases separated the two germline ends. Germline V gives CDR1 SGHKS, CDR2 YYEKEE (reference sequence). The CDR3 is 15 amino acids. The CDR3 sequence is CASSSYRAGYTEAFF. Written as DNA, the CDR3 is TGTGCCAGCAGCTCGTACAGGGCCGGTTACACTGAAGCTTTCTTT.

This clone was seen more than once but under ten times. The chain is built from TRBV28 and TRBJ1-2, with D perhaps matching TRBD1 (6 bases). Trimming removed 2 bases at V and 4 bases at J, with 11 bases between. This CDR3 comprises 14 residues. The germline CDR1 and CDR2 sequences are MDHEN and SYDVKM. CDR3 in DNA: TGTGCCAGCAGTTTACCGGGACACTTCTATGGCTACACCTTC. It translates to CASSLPGHFYGYTF.

Only one count was recorded for this clone. The rearrangement joins TRBV6-2 or TRBV6-3 to TRBJ1-6; weak D call: TRBD1 (6 bases). The CDR3 covers 12 residues. The germline V and J ends were trimmed by 6 bases and 13 bases, with 13 bases remaining between them. Germline V CDR1 and CDR2: MNHEY, SVGEGT. CDR3: CASSPDRFPLHF. The CDR3 DNA reads as TGTGCCAGCAGCCCGGACAGATTCCCCCTCCACTTT.